This T cell receptor beta chain derives from a study of T cell repertoires in ileal Crohn's disease. Looked up from germline, CDR1 is SEHNR and CDR2 is FQNEAQ (reference sequence). This CDR3 contains 13 residues. Trimming shortened V by 8 bases and J by 8 bases, and 18 bases separated the two germline ends. The assay was immunoSEQ multiplex PCR, and TCRdb's table has in-frame clones only and misses some. The sample records several thousand clones, about 70% being singletons. The material sequenced was ileal tissue. This sequence was found in an adult with Crohn's disease. The chain recombines TRBV7-9 with TRBJ1-1; no reliable D call. The CDR3 region is CASANFATGEAFF. CDR3 coding DNA: TGTGCCAGCGCAAATTTCGCGACGGGAGAAGCTTTCTTT.